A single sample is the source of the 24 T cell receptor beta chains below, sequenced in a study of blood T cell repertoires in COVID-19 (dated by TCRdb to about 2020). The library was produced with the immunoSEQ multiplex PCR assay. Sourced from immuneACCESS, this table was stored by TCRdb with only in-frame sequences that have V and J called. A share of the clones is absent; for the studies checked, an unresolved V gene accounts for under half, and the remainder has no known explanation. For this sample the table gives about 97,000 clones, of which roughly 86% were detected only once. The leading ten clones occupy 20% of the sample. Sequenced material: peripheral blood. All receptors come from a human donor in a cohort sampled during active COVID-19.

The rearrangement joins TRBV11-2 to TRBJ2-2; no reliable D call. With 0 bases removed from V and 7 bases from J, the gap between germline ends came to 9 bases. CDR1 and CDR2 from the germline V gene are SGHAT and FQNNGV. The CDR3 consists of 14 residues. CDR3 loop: CASSLERPIGELFF. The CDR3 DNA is TGTGCCAGCAGCTTAGAGAGGCCCATCGGGGAGCTGTTTTTT.

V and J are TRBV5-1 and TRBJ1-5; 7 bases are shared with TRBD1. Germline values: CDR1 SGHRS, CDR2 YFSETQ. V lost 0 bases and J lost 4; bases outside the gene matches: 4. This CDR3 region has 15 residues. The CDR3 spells CASSLETGFNQPQHF. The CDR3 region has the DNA TGCGCCAGCAGCTTGGAGACAGGGTTTAATCAGCCCCAGCATTTT.

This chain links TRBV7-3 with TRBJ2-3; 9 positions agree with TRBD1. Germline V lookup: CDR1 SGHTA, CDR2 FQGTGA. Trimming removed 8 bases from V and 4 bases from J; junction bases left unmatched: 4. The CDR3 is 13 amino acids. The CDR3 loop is CASGTGSPDTQYF. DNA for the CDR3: TGTGCCAGCGGGACAGGGTCCCCAGATACGCAGTATTTT.

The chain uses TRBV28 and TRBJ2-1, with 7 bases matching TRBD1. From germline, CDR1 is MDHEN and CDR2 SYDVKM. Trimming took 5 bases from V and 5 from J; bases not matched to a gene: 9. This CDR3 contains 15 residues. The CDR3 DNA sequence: TGTGCCAGCAGTGTCCGGGACAGCCCCCACAATGAGCAGTTCTTC. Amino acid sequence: CASSVRDSPHNEQFF.

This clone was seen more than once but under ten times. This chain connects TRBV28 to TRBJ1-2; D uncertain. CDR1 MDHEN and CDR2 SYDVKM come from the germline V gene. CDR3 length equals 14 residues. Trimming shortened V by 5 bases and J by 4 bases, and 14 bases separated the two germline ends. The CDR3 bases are TGTGCCAGCAGTCCCCGGCCCGAGGCCTATGGCTACACCTTC. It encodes CASSPRPEAYGYTF.

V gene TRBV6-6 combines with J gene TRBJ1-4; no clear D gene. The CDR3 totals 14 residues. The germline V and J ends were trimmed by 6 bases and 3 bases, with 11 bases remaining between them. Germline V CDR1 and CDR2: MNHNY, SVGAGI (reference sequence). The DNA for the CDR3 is TGTGCCAGCAGGTTCCGAGGAGCTAATGAAAAACTGTTTTTT. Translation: CASRFRGANEKLFF.

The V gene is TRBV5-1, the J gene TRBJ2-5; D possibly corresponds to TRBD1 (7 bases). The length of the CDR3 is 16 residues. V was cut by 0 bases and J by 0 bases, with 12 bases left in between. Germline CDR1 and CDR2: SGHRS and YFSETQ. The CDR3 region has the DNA TGCGCCAGCAGCTTGGGGGCAGGGGGGTACCAAGAGACCCAGTACTTC. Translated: CASSLGAGGYQETQYF.

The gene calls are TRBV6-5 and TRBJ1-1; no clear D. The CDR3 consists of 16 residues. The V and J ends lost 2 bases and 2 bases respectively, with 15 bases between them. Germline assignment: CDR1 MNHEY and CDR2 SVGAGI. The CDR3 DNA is TGTGCCAGCAGTTACAGCCGGCAGGTCTTTAACACTGAAGCTTTCTTT. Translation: CASSYSRQVFNTEAFF.

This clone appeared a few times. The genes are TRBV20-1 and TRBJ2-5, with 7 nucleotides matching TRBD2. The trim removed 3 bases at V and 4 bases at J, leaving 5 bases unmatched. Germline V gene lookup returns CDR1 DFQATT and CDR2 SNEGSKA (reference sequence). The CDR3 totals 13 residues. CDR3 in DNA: TGCAGTGCTAGTTCGTTAGCGGGAGAGACCCAGTACTTC. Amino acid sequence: CSASSLAGETQYF.

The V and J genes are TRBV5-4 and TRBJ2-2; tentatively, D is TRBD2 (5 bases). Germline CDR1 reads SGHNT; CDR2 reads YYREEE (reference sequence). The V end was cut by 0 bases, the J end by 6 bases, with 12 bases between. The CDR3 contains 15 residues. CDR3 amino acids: CASSLDSEVSGELFF. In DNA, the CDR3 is TGTGCCAGCAGCTTGGATAGCGAGGTGTCCGGGGAGCTGTTTTTT.

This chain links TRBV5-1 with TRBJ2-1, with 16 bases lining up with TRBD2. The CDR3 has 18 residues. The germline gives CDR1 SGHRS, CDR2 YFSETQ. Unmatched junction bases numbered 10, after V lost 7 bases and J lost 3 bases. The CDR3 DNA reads TGCGCCAGCTCCTCCGGGACTAGCGGGAGGGCTTTCTACAATGAGCAGTTCTTC. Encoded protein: CASSSGTSGRAFYNEQFF. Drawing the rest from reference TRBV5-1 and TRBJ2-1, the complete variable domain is KAGVTQTPRYLIKTRGQQVTLSCSPISGHRSVSWYQQTPGQGLQFLFEYFSETQRNKGNFPGRFSGRQFSNSRSEMNVSTLELGDSALYLCASSSGTSGRAFYNEQFFGPGTRLTVL.

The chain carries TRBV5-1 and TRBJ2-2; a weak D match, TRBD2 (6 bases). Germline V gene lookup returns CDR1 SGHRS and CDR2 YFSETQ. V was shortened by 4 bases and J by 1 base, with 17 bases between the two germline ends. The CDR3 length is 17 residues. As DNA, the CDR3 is TGCGCCAGCAGCCCAGGGTTAACTAGCTTGAACACCGGGGAGCTGTTTTTT. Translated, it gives CASSPGLTSLNTGELFF.

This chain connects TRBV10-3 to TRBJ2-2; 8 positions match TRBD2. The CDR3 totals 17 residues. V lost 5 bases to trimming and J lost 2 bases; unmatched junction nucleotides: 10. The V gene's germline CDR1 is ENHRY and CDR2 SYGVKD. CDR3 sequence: CAISRSVAGLNTGELFF. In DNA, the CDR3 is TGTGCCATCAGTCGGAGTGTAGCGGGATTAAACACCGGGGAGCTGTTTTTT.

The CDR3 region is CASSGRDRGGNTIYF. The CDR3 DNA is TGTGCCAGCAGTGGGCGGGACAGGGGGGGAAACACCATATATTTT. This chain joins TRBV28 and TRBJ1-3, with 11 positions matching TRBD1. V was clipped by 5 bases and J by 4 bases; unmatched bases: 4. The CDR3 covers 15 residues. The germline CDR1 and CDR2 sequences are MDHEN and SYDVKM.

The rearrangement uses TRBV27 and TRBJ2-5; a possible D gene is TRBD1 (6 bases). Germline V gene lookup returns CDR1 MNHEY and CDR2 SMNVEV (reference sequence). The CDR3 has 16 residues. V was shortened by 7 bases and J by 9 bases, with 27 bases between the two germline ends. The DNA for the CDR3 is TGTGCCAGCACTTCGCCGGGCCTACCCCCAGGGGTCGCCCAGTACTTC. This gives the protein CASTSPGLPPGVAQYF.

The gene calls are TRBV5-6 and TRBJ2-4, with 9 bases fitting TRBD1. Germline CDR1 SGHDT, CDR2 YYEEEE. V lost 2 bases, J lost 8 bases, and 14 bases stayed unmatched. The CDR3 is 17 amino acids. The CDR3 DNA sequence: TGTGCCAGCAGCTTAACAGGGACAGGGCCCCGATTTGACATTCAGTACTTC. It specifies CASSLTGTGPRFDIQYF. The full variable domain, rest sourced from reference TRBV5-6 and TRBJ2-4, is DAGVTQSPTHLIKTRGQQVTLRCSPKSGHDTVSWYQQALGQGPQFIFQYYEEEERQRGNFPDRFSGHQFPNYSSELNVNALLLGDSALYLCASSLTGTGPRFDIQYFGAGTRLSVL.

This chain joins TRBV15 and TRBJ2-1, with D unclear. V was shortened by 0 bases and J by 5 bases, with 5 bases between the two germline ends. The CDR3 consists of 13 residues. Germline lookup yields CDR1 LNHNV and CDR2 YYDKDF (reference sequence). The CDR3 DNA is TGTGCCACCAGCAGAGAACTGCACAATGAGCAGTTCTTC. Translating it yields CATSRELHNEQFF.

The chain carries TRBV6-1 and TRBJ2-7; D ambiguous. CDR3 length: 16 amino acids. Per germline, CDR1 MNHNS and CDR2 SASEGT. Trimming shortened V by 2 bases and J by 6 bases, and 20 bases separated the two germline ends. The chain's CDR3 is CASSEPSLDPHLEQYF. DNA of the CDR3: TGTGCCAGCAGTGAACCGTCGCTAGACCCCCACCTCGAGCAGTACTTC.

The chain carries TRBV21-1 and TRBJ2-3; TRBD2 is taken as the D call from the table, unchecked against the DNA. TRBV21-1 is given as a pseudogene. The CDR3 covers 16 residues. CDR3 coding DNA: TGTGCCAGCAGCATTGCCCTAGCGGGAGGGCCGGATACGCAGTATTTT. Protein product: CASSIALAGGPDTQYF.

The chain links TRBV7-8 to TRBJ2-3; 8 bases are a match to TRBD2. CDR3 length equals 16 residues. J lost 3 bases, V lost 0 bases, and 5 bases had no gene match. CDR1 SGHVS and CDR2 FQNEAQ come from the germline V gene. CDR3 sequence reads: CASSLAGGRRTDTQYF. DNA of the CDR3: TGTGCCAGCAGCTTAGCGGGCGGGAGGAGGACAGATACGCAGTATTTT.

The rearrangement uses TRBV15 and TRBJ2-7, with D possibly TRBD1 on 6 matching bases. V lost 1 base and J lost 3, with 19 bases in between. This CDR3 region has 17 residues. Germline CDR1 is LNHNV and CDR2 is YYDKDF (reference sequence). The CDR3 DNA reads TGTGCCACCAGCAGAGGAGGGTCAGGGGAGATCTTCTACGAGCAGTACTTC. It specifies CATSRGGSGEIFYEQYF.

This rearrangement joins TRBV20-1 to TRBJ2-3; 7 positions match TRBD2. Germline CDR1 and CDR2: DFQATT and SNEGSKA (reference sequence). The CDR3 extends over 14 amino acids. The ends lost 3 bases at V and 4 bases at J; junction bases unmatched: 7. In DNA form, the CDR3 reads TGCAGTGCTAGTCGGCGGGAGATGGCAGATACGCAGTATTTT. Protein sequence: CSASRREMADTQYF.

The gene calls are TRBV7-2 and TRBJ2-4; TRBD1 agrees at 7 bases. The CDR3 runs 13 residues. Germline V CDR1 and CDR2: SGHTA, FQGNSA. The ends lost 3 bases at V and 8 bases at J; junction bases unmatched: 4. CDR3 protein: CASSFPGQDIQYF. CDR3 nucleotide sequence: TGTGCCAGCAGCTTCCCTGGACAGGACATTCAGTACTTC.

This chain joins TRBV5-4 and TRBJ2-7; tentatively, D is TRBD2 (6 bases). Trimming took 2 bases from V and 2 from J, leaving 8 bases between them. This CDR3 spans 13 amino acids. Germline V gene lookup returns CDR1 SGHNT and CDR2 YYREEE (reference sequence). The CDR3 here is CASSFAGTYEQYF. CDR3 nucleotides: TGTGCCAGCAGCTTTGCGGGAACCTACGAGCAGTACTTC.